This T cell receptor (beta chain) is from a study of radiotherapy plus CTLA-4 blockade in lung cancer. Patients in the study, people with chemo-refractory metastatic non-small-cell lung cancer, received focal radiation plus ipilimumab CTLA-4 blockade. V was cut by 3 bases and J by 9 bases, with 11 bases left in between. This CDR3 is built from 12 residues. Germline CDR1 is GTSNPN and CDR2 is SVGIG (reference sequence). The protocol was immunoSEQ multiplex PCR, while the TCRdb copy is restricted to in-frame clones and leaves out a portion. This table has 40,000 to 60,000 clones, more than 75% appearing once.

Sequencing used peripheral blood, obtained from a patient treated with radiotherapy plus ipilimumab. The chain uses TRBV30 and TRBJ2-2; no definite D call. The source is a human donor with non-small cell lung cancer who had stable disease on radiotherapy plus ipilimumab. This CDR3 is CAWSANPWELFF. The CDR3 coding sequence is TGTGCCTGGAGCGCTAACCCATGGGAGCTGTTTTTT.